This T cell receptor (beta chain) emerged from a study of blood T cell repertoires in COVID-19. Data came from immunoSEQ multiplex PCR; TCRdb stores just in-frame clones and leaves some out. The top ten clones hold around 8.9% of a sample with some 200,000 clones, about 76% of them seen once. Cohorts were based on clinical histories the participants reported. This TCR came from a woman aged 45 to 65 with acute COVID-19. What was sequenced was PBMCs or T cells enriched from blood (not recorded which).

The CDR3 DNA reads TGTGCCAGCAGTGAACAGGGACAGGGAAATTCACCCCTCCACTTT. This gives the protein CASSEQGQGNSPLHF. The V gene is TRBV6-1, the J gene TRBJ1-6; 9 nucleotides match TRBD1. Germline assignment: CDR1 MNHNS and CDR2 SASEGT. V shed 2 bases and J 7 bases; nucleotides not matched to a gene: 3. The CDR3 has 15 amino acids.